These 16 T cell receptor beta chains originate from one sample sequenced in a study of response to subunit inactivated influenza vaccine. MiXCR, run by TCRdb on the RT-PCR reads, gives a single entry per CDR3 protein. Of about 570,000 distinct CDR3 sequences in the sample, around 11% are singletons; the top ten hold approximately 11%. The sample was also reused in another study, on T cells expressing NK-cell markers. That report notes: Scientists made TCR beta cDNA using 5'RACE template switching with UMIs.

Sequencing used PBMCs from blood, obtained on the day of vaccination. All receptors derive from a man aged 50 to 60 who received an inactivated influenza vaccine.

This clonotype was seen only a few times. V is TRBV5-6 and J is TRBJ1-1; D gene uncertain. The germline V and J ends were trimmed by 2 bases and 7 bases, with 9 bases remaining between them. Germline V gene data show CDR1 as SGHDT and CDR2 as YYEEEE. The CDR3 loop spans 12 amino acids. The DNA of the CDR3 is TGTGCCAGCAGCTTCGAAGGGATTGAAGCTTTCTTT. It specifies CASSFEGIEAFF.

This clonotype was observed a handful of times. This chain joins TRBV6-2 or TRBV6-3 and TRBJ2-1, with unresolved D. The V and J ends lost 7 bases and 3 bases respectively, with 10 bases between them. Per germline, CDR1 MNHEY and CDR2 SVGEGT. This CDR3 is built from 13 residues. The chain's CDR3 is CASTDWSYNEQFF. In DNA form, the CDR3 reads TGTGCCAGCACCGATTGGAGCTACAATGAGCAGTTCTTC.

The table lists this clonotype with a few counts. This chain's CDR3 is CASSSSGVDQPQHF. CDR3 in DNA: TGCGCCAGCAGCAGTTCAGGGGTCGACCAGCCCCAGCATTTT. The chain has TRBV5-1 and TRBJ1-5, with a possible D match to TRBD1 (6 bases). Germline-derived CDR1 and CDR2 are SGHRS and YFSETQ. V was pared by 4 bases and J by 7 bases, with 15 bases between. CDR3 length: 14 residues.

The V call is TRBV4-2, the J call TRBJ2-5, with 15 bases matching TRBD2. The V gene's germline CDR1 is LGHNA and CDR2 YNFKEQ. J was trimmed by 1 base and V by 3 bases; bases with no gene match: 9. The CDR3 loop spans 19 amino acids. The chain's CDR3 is CASSHQGLAGGTFQETQYF. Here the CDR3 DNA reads TGTGCCAGCAGCCACCAGGGACTAGCGGGGGGAACTTTCCAAGAGACCCAGTACTTC.

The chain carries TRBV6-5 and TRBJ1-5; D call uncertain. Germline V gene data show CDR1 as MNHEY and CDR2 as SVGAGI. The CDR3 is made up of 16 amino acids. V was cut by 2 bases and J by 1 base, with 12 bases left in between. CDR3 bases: TGTGCCAGCAGTTACGCGGACCCCTGGAGCAATCAGCCCCAGCATTTT. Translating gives CASSYADPWSNQPQHF.

CDR3 DNA sequence: TGTGCCAGCAGTTACTTCGGGGGCGCGGGCGACACTGAAGCTTTCTTT. Amino acids: CASSYFGGAGDTEAFF. The chain combines TRBV6-5 with TRBJ1-1; D might be TRBD1 (6 bases). Trimming removed 1 base from V and 3 bases from J, with 15 bases in between. The CDR3 totals 16 residues. CDR1 is MNHEY and CDR2 is SVGAGI in the germline V gene.

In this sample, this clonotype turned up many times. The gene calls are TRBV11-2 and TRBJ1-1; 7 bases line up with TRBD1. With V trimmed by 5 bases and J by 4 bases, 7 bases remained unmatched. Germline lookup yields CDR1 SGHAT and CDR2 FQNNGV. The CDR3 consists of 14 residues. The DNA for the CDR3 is TGTGCCAGCAGCCCACCCAGGGGGGGCACTGAAGCTTTCTTT. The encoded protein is CASSPPRGGTEAFF.

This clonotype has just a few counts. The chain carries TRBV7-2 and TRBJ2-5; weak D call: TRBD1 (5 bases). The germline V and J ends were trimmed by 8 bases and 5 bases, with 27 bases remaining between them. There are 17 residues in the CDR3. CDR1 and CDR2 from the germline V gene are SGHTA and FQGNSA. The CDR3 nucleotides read TGTGCCAGCCTTCCAGGGCAGCAGGATAGGAGCTGGGAGACCCAGTACTTC. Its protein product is CASLPGQQDRSWETQYF.

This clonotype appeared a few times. CDR3 region: CSVPRAGEAFF. In DNA form, the CDR3 reads TGCAGCGTCCCCCGGGCAGGGGAAGCTTTCTTT. The rearrangement links TRBV29-1 to TRBJ1-1; perhaps TRBD1 as D (5 bases). The CDR3 loop spans 11 amino acids. Trimming shortened V by 6 bases and J by 8 bases, and 13 bases separated the two germline ends. Germline CDR1 is SQVTM and CDR2 is ANQGSEA. Filled out from reference TRBV29-1 and TRBJ1-1, the complete variable domain reads SAVISQKPSRDICQRGTSLTIQCQVDSQVTMMFWYRQQPGQSLTLIATANQGSEATYESGFVIDKFPISRPNLTFSTLTVSNMSPEDSSIYLCSVPRAGEAFFGQGTRLTVV.

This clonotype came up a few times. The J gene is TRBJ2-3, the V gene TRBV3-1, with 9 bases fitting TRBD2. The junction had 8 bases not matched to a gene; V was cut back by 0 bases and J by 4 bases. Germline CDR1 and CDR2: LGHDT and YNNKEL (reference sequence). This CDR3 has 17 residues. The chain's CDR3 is CASSQDQGGRASDTQYF. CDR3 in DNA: TGTGCCAGCAGCCAAGATCAGGGCGGGAGGGCCTCAGATACGCAGTATTTT.

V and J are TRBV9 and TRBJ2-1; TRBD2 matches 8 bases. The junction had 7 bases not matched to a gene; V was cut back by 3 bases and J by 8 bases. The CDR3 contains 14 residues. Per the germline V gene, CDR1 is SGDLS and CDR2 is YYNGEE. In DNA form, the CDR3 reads TGTGCCAGCAGCGGTAGCGGGATAGGCGATGAGCAGTTCTTC. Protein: CASSGSGIGDEQFF.

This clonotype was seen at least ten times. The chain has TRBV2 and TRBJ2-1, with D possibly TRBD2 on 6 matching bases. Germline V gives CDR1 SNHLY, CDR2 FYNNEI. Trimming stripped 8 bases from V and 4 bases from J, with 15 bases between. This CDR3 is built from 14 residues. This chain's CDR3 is CASGTPEIYNEQFF. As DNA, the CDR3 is TGTGCCAGCGGGACTCCCGAGATTTACAATGAGCAGTTCTTC.

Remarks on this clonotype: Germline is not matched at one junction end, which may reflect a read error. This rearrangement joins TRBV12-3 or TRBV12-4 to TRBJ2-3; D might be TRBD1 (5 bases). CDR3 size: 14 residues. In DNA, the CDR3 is TGTGCCAGCAGATTAGGGGCAAACACAGATACGCAGTATTTT. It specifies CASRLGANTDTQYF.

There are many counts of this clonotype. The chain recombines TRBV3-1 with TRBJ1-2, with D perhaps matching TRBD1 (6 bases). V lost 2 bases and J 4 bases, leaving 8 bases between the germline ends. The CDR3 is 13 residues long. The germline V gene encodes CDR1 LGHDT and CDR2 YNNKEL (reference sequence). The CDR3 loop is CASSQTGTYGYTF. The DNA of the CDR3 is TGTGCCAGCAGCCAAACAGGGACCTATGGCTACACCTTC.

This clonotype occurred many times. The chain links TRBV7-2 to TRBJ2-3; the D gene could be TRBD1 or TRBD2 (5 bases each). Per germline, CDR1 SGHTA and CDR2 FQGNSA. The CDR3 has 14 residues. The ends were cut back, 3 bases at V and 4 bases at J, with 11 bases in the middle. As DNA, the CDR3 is TGTGCCAGCAGCTTTCACTTGGGGGCAGATACGCAGTATTTT. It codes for CASSFHLGADTQYF.

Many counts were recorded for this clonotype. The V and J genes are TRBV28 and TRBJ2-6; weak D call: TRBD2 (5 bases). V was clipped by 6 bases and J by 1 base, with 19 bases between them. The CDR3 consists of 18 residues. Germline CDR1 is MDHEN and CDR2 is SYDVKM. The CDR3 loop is CASSLLTRAASGANVLTF. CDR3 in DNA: TGTGCCAGCAGCCTTCTTACTAGAGCCGCGTCTGGGGCCAACGTCCTGACTTTC.